This TCR beta chain was obtained from a study of T cells in Graves' hyperthyroidism and ophthalmopathy. At least ten counts were recorded for this clonotype. Its target is not known. General study results and limits: The majority of expanded thyroid clonotypes above 0.001 also appeared in blood.

Germline CDR1 is LGHNT and CDR2 is FRNRAP. V was pared by 3 bases and J by 3 bases, with 2 bases of the junction left unmatched. The CDR3 totals 14 residues. Amplification of TCR beta CDR3 regions was performed using RNA transcripts as template. TCR CDR3 underwent first-round RT-PCR with the HTBI primer set. TCRdb independently ran MiXCR on the multiplex PCR reads; one entry per CDR3 protein. Altogether about half a million distinct CDR3 sequences are present, just under 20% being singletons, with the ten largest covering over 45%. PBMCs were collected from an approximately 10 ml volume of fresh peripheral blood.

The V call is TRBV12-5, the J call TRBJ1-1; 9 nucleotides agree with TRBD1. The source material was blood. The clonotype was recovered from a man between 35 and 55 years old with Graves' ophthalmopathy. CDR3 loop: CASGFTGGYTEAFF. CDR3 nucleotides: TGTGCTAGTGGTTTCACAGGGGGCTACACTGAAGCTTTCTTT.